These 10 T cell receptor beta chains originate from one sample sequenced in a study of shared clonotypes between healthy human individuals. Data came from immunoSEQ multiplex PCR; TCRdb stores just in-frame clones and leaves some out. The sample lists 650,000 to 800,000 clones; around 70% were seen once. The sequenced material came from memory CD4+ T cells sorted from blood. The subset is: CD45RA-negative fraction. These receptors all come from a woman aged 30 to 39 in good health.

V is TRBV4-1 and J is TRBJ2-1; D may be TRBD2 (5 bases). The germline gives CDR1 MGHRA, CDR2 YSYEKL. V lost 1 base, J lost 2 bases, and 12 bases lay in between. CDR3 size: 16 residues. Here the CDR3 DNA reads TGCGCCAGCAGCCAAGGAAGCGGTAGAACCTACAATGAGCAGTTCTTC. Its protein is CASSQGSGRTYNEQFF.

The genes are TRBV5-1 and TRBJ2-1; D is possibly TRBD2 (5 bases). Trimming took off 0 bases at V and 4 bases at J, with 14 bases between the two ends. The CDR3 covers 16 residues. The V gene's germline CDR1 is SGHRS and CDR2 YFSETQ. The chain's CDR3 is CASSLAVNSDYNEQFF. The CDR3 nucleotides read TGCGCCAGCAGCTTGGCCGTGAATAGCGATTACAATGAGCAGTTCTTC.

The chain couples TRBV13 to TRBJ2-3, with 7 bases that match TRBD2. The CDR3 consists of 18 residues. Germline V lookup: CDR1 PRHDT, CDR2 FYEKMQ (reference sequence). With 0 bases clipped from V and 1 base from J, the junction kept 10 bases outside the gene matches. As DNA, the CDR3 is TGTGCCAGCAGCTTAGGGACTAGCTCTTTATTCGGCACAGATACGCAGTATTTT. As protein: CASSLGTSSLFGTDTQYF.

The CDR3 DNA follows: TGTGCCAGCAGTTCGGGCAGCAATAACTATGGCTACACCTTC. Residues: CASSSGSNNYGYTF. The chain uses TRBV28 and TRBJ1-2, with D uncertain. Germline assignment: CDR1 MDHEN and CDR2 SYDVKM. Trimming shortened V by 4 bases and J by 1 base, and 10 bases separated the two germline ends. The CDR3 consists of 14 residues.

Notes on this clone: A read error is possible here, since a much larger clone lies one base away. The rearrangement uses TRBV2 and TRBJ1-1; 7 nucleotides align to TRBD1. The V segment lost 6 bases and the J segment 2 bases; nucleotides outside the gene matches: 3. Germline V lookup: CDR1 SNHLY, CDR2 FYNNEI. This CDR3 is built from 13 residues. The CDR3 protein is CASRTGINTEAFF. CDR3 in DNA: TGTGCCAGCAGGACAGGGATCAACACTGAAGCTTTCTTT. The full variable domain, in which reference TRBV2 and TRBJ1-1 provide the parts outside the CDR3, is EPEVTQTPSHQVTQMGQEVILRCVPISNHLYFYWYRQILGQKVEFLVSFYNNEISEKSEIFDDQFSVERPDGSNFTLKIRSTKLEDSAMYFCASRTGINTEAFFGQGTRLTVV.

This clone occurred a few times. The chain is built from TRBV5-1 and TRBJ2-2, with 11 bases identical to TRBD2. The CDR3 contains 15 residues. Germline CDR1 reads SGHRS; CDR2 reads YFSETQ. The trim removed 6 bases at V and 5 bases at J, leaving 6 bases unmatched. Here the CDR3 DNA reads TGCGCCAGCACCACCGGGACTAGCGGTACCGGGGAGCTGTTTTTT. It translates to CASTTGTSGTGELFF.

The genes are TRBV11-3 and TRBJ2-1, with 8 nucleotides matching TRBD2. J gave up 5 bases and V 3 bases, and 3 bases lay outside the gene matches. The germline gives CDR1 SGHNT, CDR2 YENEEA. CDR3 size: 14 residues. CDR3 in amino acids: CASSFSGINNEQFF. The CDR3 DNA sequence: TGTGCCAGCAGCTTTAGCGGGATAAACAATGAGCAGTTCTTC.

Comments on this clone: At the DNA level, this CDR3 is encoded by other sequences in the same sample as well. The genes are TRBV5-1 and TRBJ1-3; D is ambiguous. Trimming pared 4 bases from V and 0 bases from J, leaving 8 bases between. The CDR3 is 14 residues long. Germline loops: CDR1 SGHRS, CDR2 YFSETQ. CDR3 sequence reads: CASSRTASGNTIYF. Here the CDR3 DNA reads TGCGCCAGCAGCCGGACGGCCTCTGGAAACACCATATATTTT.

The V gene is TRBV5-1, the J gene TRBJ1-4, with 10 bases aligning to TRBD1. The junction had 5 bases not matched to a gene; V was cut back by 0 bases and J by 6 bases. Germline assignment: CDR1 SGHRS and CDR2 YFSETQ. The CDR3 is 16 amino acids. The CDR3 DNA is TGCGCCAGCAGCTTGGCCACCGGGACAGGGGATGAAAAACTGTTTTTT. It is translated as CASSLATGTGDEKLFF.

The count of this clone is one. The chain recombines TRBV11-2 with TRBJ2-7; the D gene is possibly TRBD1 (6 bases). Trimming shortened V by 6 bases and J by 6 bases, and 12 bases separated the two germline ends. This CDR3 spans 12 amino acids. Per germline, CDR1 SGHAT and CDR2 FQNNGV. The DNA of the CDR3 is TGTGCCAGCAGTGCTACAGGGCGCGAGCAGTACTTC. Its protein product is CASSATGREQYF.